The clone carrying this T cell receptor (beta chain) turned up a few times. This sample is part of a study of beta chain features in type 1 diabetes. Expressed TCRB transcripts were sequenced, since all the RNA that had been isolated was reverse transcribed. Using immunoSEQ multiplex PCR, the repertoire was profiled, and TCRdb retains in-frame clones only, with some absent. The sample holds fewer than 200,000 clones, 8.1% seen once. The material sequenced was central memory CD4+ T cells from blood. The clonotype comes from a man in his late teens or twenties in good health.

The CDR3 sequence: CASSLLGDTIYF. The CDR3 region has the DNA TGTGCCAGCAGCCTTCTAGGGGACACCATATATTTT. The chain has TRBV14 and TRBJ1-3; possible D gene TRBD1, 5 bases. The CDR3 sequence is 12 residues long. The germline V and J ends were trimmed by 4 bases and 8 bases, with 9 bases remaining between them. Germline CDR1 and CDR2: SGHDN and FVKESK. Full variable domain (outside the CDR3, taken from reference TRBV14 and TRBJ1-3): EAGVTQFPSHSVIEKGQTVTLRCDPISGHDNLYWYRRVMGKEIKFLLHFVKESKQDESGMPNNRFLAERTGGTYSTLKVQPAELEDSGVYFCASSLLGDTIYFGEGSWLTVV.